The 28 T cell receptor beta chains given below trace back to one sample, sequenced in a study of cytomegalovirus exposure and HLA in healthy donors. This PCR relied on a set of 60 Vbeta primers and 13 Jbeta primers. Generated by immunoSEQ multiplex PCR, the TCRdb table keeps only in-frame clones and is missing some. This sample has about 210,000 clones, with roughly 73% found just once. Sequenced: PBMCs. These receptors were obtained from a boy younger than 18 in good health and CMV-seronegative.

The rearrangement links TRBV11-2 to TRBJ1-1; no clear D. CDR1 is SGHAT and CDR2 is FQNNGV in the germline V gene. The V end lost 3 bases, the J end lost 5 bases, and 7 bases lay between the germline ends. CDR3 length: 12 residues. This CDR3 reads CASSFLRTEAFF. CDR3 nucleotide sequence: TGTGCCAGCAGCTTCTTGAGGACTGAAGCTTTCTTT.

This clone came up a few times. The rearrangement links TRBV2 to TRBJ2-7; 7 bases fit TRBD1. The germline gives CDR1 SNHLY, CDR2 FYNNEI. The V gene end was trimmed by 5 bases and the J gene end by 4 bases; junction bases not matched to a gene: 8. CDR3 size: 14 residues. CDR3 DNA sequence: TGTGCCAGCAGTCTTTTAGGGGGCCAGTACGAGCAGTACTTC. Its protein product is CASSLLGGQYEQYF.

V gene TRBV5-8 combines with J gene TRBJ1-4; D perhaps matches TRBD1 (5 bases). This CDR3 spans 13 amino acids. Germline V gives CDR1 SGHTS, CDR2 YDEGEE. The V gene lost 0 bases and the J gene lost 13 bases, with 13 bases spanning the gap. The CDR3 here is CASSLAGGVGLFF. The CDR3 DNA reads TGTGCCAGCAGCTTGGCCGGGGGAGTCGGACTGTTTTTT.

The genes are TRBV19 and TRBJ1-1, with a possible D match to TRBD1 (5 bases). The CDR3 extends over 16 amino acids. The V end lost 4 bases, the J end lost 3 bases, and 18 bases lay between the germline ends. Germline V gene sequence: CDR1 LNHDA, CDR2 SQIVND (reference sequence). The CDR3 region is CASSTGAGRAYTEAFF. The CDR3 DNA follows: TGTGCCAGTAGTACCGGGGCAGGGAGGGCGTACACTGAAGCTTTCTTT. The full variable domain, completed using reference TRBV19 and TRBJ1-1, is DGGITQSPKYLFRKEGQNVTLSCEQNLNHDAMYWYRQDPGQGLRLIYYSQIVNDFQKGDIAEGYSVSREKKESFPLTVTSAQKNPTAFYLCASSTGAGRAYTEAFFGQGTRLTVV.

CDR3 residues: CASGISGGVNEQFF. The CDR3 bases are TGTGCCAGCGGGATTAGCGGGGGGGTGAATGAGCAGTTCTTC. V and J are TRBV27 and TRBJ2-1, with 11 bases aligning to TRBD2. CDR3 size: 14 residues. J gave up 7 bases and V 8 bases, and 7 bases lay outside the gene matches. Per the germline V gene, CDR1 is MNHEY and CDR2 is SMNVEV (reference sequence).

This sequence joins TRBV2 and TRBJ2-7; 7 bases agree with TRBD1. The CDR3 contains 12 residues. With 5 bases clipped from V and 5 bases from J, the junction kept 3 bases outside the gene matches. Germline CDR1 reads SNHLY; CDR2 reads FYNNEI. The chain's CDR3 is CASSYDRDEQYF. The DNA of the CDR3 is TGTGCCAGCAGTTACGACAGGGACGAGCAGTACTTC.

The V gene is TRBV5-1, the J gene TRBJ1-4; TRBD1 is a possible D gene (5 bases). V dropped 7 bases and J dropped 6 bases, with 13 bases sitting between them. Germline V gives CDR1 SGHRS, CDR2 YFSETQ. The CDR3 runs 13 residues. DNA of the CDR3: TGCGCCAGCGGGATGGGACTTGATGAAAAACTGTTTTTT. Translated: CASGMGLDEKLFF.

V gene TRBV19 combines with J gene TRBJ1-6, with 9 nucleotides matching TRBD1. Unmatched junction bases numbered 5, after V lost 2 bases and J lost 6 bases. CDR1 LNHDA and CDR2 SQIVND come from the germline V gene (reference sequence). CDR3 size: 16 residues. The DNA for the CDR3 is TGTGCCAGTAGTATACTGGGGACAGGGACTAATTCACCCCTCCACTTT. Protein product: CASSILGTGTNSPLHF.

This clone occurred a few times. V and J are TRBV9 and TRBJ1-2; TRBD1 matches 10 bases. Germline lookup yields CDR1 SGDLS and CDR2 YYNGEE. This CDR3 spans 15 amino acids. V trimming: 3 bases; J trimming: 2 bases; junction bases outside the gene matches: 4. This chain's CDR3 is CASSARQGANYGYTF. The DNA of the CDR3 is TGTGCCAGCAGCGCGAGACAGGGGGCAAACTATGGCTACACCTTC. Drawing the rest from reference TRBV9 and TRBJ1-2, the complete variable domain is DSGVTQTPKHLITATGQRVTLRCSPRSGDLSVYWYQQSLDQGLQFLIQYYNGEERAKGNILERFSAQQFPDLHSELNLSSLELGDSALYFCASSARQGANYGYTFGSGTRLTVV.

V gene TRBV19 combines with J gene TRBJ2-5, with 14 bases aligning to TRBD2. With 4 bases clipped from V and 3 bases from J, the junction kept 7 bases outside the gene matches. Germline-derived CDR1 and CDR2 are LNHDA and SQIVND (reference sequence). This CDR3 comprises 17 residues. The CDR3 loop reads CASSRLAGGFGEETQYF. The DNA for the CDR3 is TGTGCCAGTAGTAGACTAGCGGGAGGGTTCGGCGAAGAGACCCAGTACTTC. The variable domain in full, with the rest retrieved from reference TRBV19 and TRBJ2-5, is DGGITQSPKYLFRKEGQNVTLSCEQNLNHDAMYWYRQDPGQGLRLIYYSQIVNDFQKGDIAEGYSVSREKKESFPLTVTSAQKNPTAFYLCASSRLAGGFGEETQYFGPGTRLLVL.

The chain combines TRBV15 with TRBJ2-5; 12 positions match TRBD1. This CDR3 is built from 16 residues. After removal of 2 bases from V and 4 bases from J, the junction contained 5 bases not matched to a gene. Germline V lookup: CDR1 LNHNV, CDR2 YYDKDF (reference sequence). The CDR3 protein is CATSRPGTGGLETQYF. DNA for the CDR3: TGTGCCACCAGCAGACCCGGGACAGGGGGCTTAGAGACCCAGTACTTC.

This clone showed up just once. CDR3 in amino acids: CASSEWLTGELFF. As DNA, the CDR3 is TGCGCCAGCAGTGAGTGGCTTACCGGGGAGCTGTTTTTT. The V gene is TRBV10-2, the J gene TRBJ2-2; no definite D call. The CDR3 covers 13 residues. Trimming cost V 1 base and J 5 bases, with 5 bases left between them. CDR1 and CDR2 (germline): WSHSY, SAAADI.

This chain uses TRBV27 with TRBJ2-5, with a tentative D call TRBD2 (5 bases). This CDR3 comprises 16 residues. In germline, CDR1 is MNHEY, CDR2 SMNVEV (reference sequence). V lost 0 bases, J lost 1 base, and 12 bases lay in between. Here the CDR3 DNA reads TGTGCCAGCAGTTTATCTAGAGGGAAATTCCAAGAGACCCAGTACTTC. It yields the protein CASSLSRGKFQETQYF.

The chain uses TRBV2 and TRBJ2-1, with no clear D. V lost 0 bases, J lost 3 bases, and 9 bases lay in between. This CDR3 comprises 15 residues. In germline, CDR1 is SNHLY, CDR2 FYNNEI. CDR3 sequence reads: CASSEALNFYNEQFF. CDR3 DNA sequence: TGTGCCAGCAGTGAAGCGCTAAACTTCTACAATGAGCAGTTCTTC.

This clone was seen a handful of times. The V and J genes are TRBV7-9 and TRBJ1-4; D remains unclear. The germline V and J ends were trimmed by 3 bases and 10 bases, with 9 bases remaining between them. The V gene's germline CDR1 is SEHNR and CDR2 FQNEAQ (reference sequence). CDR3 size: 12 residues. In DNA, the CDR3 is TGTGCCAGCAGCTTGCGGGAGGGAAAACTGTTTTTT. This encodes CASSLREGKLFF.

The chain is built from TRBV2 and TRBJ1-1; no clear D. The CDR3 consists of 13 residues. V was trimmed by 5 bases and J by 2 bases, leaving 9 bases between them. The germline gives CDR1 SNHLY, CDR2 FYNNEI. CDR3 bases: TGTGCCAGCAGTCCAGTCTTTAACACTGAAGCTTTCTTT. As protein: CASSPVFNTEAFF.

This rearrangement joins TRBV6-5 to TRBJ2-5, with TRBD1 matching 8 bases. Unmatched junction bases numbered 2, after V lost 4 bases and J lost 1 base. The CDR3 runs 14 residues. Germline CDR1 and CDR2: MNHEY and SVGAGI. The CDR3 sequence: CASSLGQVQETQYF. CDR3 nucleotide sequence: TGTGCCAGCAGTTTGGGACAGGTCCAAGAGACCCAGTACTTC.

This clone has a handful of counts. The V gene is TRBV11-2, the J gene TRBJ1-2; possible D gene TRBD1, 5 bases. The CDR3 runs to 13 residues. V lost 6 bases, J lost 8 bases, and 16 bases lay in between. Germline V gives CDR1 SGHAT, CDR2 FQNNGV. The CDR3 is CASSHGAGDGYTF. CDR3 coding DNA: TGTGCCAGCAGTCATGGGGCGGGGGACGGCTACACCTTC. The variable domain in full, with the rest retrieved from reference TRBV11-2 and TRBJ1-2, is EAGVAQSPRYKIIEKRQSVAFWCNPISGHATLYWYQQILGQGPKLLIQFQNNGVVDDSQLPKDRFSAERLKGVDSTLKIQPAKLEDSAVYLCASSHGAGDGYTFGSGTRLTVV.

J is TRBJ2-1 and V is TRBV14; D may be TRBD2 (6 bases). Germline V gene data show CDR1 as SGHDN and CDR2 as FVKESK. With 3 bases removed from V and 4 bases from J, the gap between germline ends came to 13 bases. This CDR3 region has 15 residues. CDR3 DNA: TGTGCCAGCAGCCATTGGGACTCAATATACAATGAGCAGTTCTTC. Translation gives CASSHWDSIYNEQFF.

This rearrangement joins TRBV19 to TRBJ1-5, with D possibly matching TRBD1 (5 bases). Trimming took off 3 bases at V and 0 bases at J, with 15 bases between the two ends. The germline CDR1 and CDR2 sequences are LNHDA and SQIVND (reference sequence). This CDR3 contains 17 residues. The CDR3 reads CASSIGQGRNSNQPQHF. As DNA, the CDR3 is TGTGCCAGTAGTATTGGGCAGGGAAGAAATAGCAATCAGCCCCAGCATTTT.

This chain joins TRBV7-9 and TRBJ2-5; D perhaps matches TRBD2 (6 bases). Trimming stripped 1 base from V and 2 bases from J, with 11 bases between. Germline values: CDR1 SEHNR, CDR2 FQNEAQ (reference sequence). The CDR3 sequence is 15 residues long. DNA for the CDR3: TGTGCCAGCAGCTTAGAAGGACTAACACAAGAGACCCAGTACTTC. This translates into CASSLEGLTQETQYF.

The chain has TRBV5-4 and TRBJ1-4; the match to TRBD1 covers 9 bases. The CDR3 runs to 14 residues. Germline values: CDR1 SGHNT, CDR2 YYREEE (reference sequence). The V and J ends lost 3 bases and 8 bases, in that order; junction bases with no gene match: 5. The CDR3 here is CASSSDRGSEKLFF. DNA of the CDR3: TGTGCCAGCAGCTCGGACAGGGGCAGCGAAAAACTGTTTTTT.

The chain links TRBV6-4 to TRBJ2-1; 13 bases match TRBD2. The germline gives CDR1 MRHNA, CDR2 SNTAGT. The junction had 14 bases not matched to a gene; V was cut back by 0 bases and J by 0 bases. The CDR3 is made up of 22 amino acids. The CDR3 region is CASSDSETSGRVYTGSYNEQFF. CDR3 DNA: TGTGCCAGCAGTGACTCGGAAACTAGCGGGAGGGTTTACACAGGCTCCTACAATGAGCAGTTCTTC.

This clone was seen only a few times. V gene TRBV5-6 combines with J gene TRBJ2-5; D is possibly TRBD2 (6 bases). Trimming cost V 1 base and J 3 bases, with 7 bases left between them. The CDR3 totals 13 residues. In germline, CDR1 is SGHDT, CDR2 YYEEEE. CDR3 sequence reads: CASSLSGEETQYF. CDR3 DNA: TGTGCCAGCAGCTTGTCGGGGGAAGAGACCCAGTACTTC.

This clone was counted a single time. The chain uses TRBV7-9 and TRBJ2-2; a weak D match, TRBD2 (5 bases). The ends were cut back, 1 base at V and 5 bases at J, with 11 bases in the middle. Looked up from germline, CDR1 is SEHNR and CDR2 is FQNEAQ (reference sequence). The CDR3 runs 15 residues. Written as DNA, the CDR3 is TGTGCCAGCAGCTTAGTCCGGGATGCAACCGGGGAGCTGTTTTTT. Protein: CASSLVRDATGELFF.

The sample holds one count of this clone. The V call is TRBV6-5, the J call TRBJ1-5, with D unclear. CDR3 size: 13 residues. Germline-derived CDR1 and CDR2 are MNHEY and SVGAGI. V was cut by 6 bases and J by 7 bases, with 13 bases left in between. CDR3 sequence reads: CASSSSAGQPQHF. The CDR3 region has the DNA TGTGCCAGCAGCTCTTCAGCGGGACAGCCCCAGCATTTT.

V usage is TRBV10-1 and J usage is TRBJ1-1; TRBD1 matches at 9 bases. The CDR3 sequence is 12 residues long. Trimming cost V 4 bases and J 8 bases; bases outside gene matches: 2. Germline V CDR1 and CDR2: WNHNN, SYGVQD (reference sequence). The CDR3 is CASSAGTGEAFF. Written as DNA, the CDR3 is TGCGCCAGCAGTGCCGGGACAGGGGAAGCTTTCTTT.

The chain combines TRBV6-5 with TRBJ1-1; D ambiguous. Germline values: CDR1 MNHEY, CDR2 SVGAGI. Trimming removed 6 bases at V and 4 bases at J, with 12 bases between. The length of the CDR3 is 13 residues. The CDR3 DNA sequence: TGTGCCAGCAGACCCGGGGTGGGCACTGAAGCTTTCTTT. This sequence encodes CASRPGVGTEAFF.